This T cell receptor (beta chain) comes out of a study of CD8+ T cells in alopecia areata. CDR1 and CDR2 (germline): SGDLS, YYNGEE. The CDR3 sequence is 14 residues long. Trimming shortened V by 4 bases and J by 8 bases, and 13 bases separated the two germline ends. Described treatment: oral pan-JAK inhibitor, 5-10 mg twice daily. Once RNA had been extracted, it was reverse transcribed into cDNA to act as the sequencing template. TCRdb's table, derived via immunoSEQ multiplex PCR, lists solely in-frame clones and lacks some. The sample has 190,000 or so clones, 58% seen once. The chain couples TRBV9 to TRBJ1-6, with a possible D match to TRBD1 (6 bases). The clonotype was recovered from a human donor with alopecia areata. The sample was CD4+ T cells sorted from blood, taken at week 24, from a patient treated with tofacitinib. The CDR3 nucleotides read TGTGCCAGCAGCCGGACAGATCGGGATTCACCCCTCCACTTT. This sequence encodes CASSRTDRDSPLHF. The full variable domain, in which reference TRBV9 and TRBJ1-6 provide the parts outside the CDR3, is DSGVTQTPKHLITATGQRVTLRCSPRSGDLSVYWYQQSLDQGLQFLIQYYNGEERAKGNILERFSAQQFPDLHSELNLSSLELGDSALYFCASSRTDRDSPLHFGNGTRLTVT.